This T cell receptor (beta chain) was sequenced during a study of CD8 T cells in ankylosing spondylitis (dated by TCRdb to about 2017). Notes on the research overall: The study profiled T cell receptor beta repertoires in healthy donors and ankylosing spondylitis patients to find disease-linked TCR variants. The full study cohort was made up of 25 ankylosing spondylitis patients and around 100 healthy donors. Peripheral blood samples were taken, and synovial fluid was additionally collected from ankylosing spondylitis patients.

General findings and caveats noted by the study authors: The disease-linked clones were reported as significantly enriched in matched synovial fluid samples from ankylosing spondylitis patients. A TCR beta motif of about 8 highly homologous amino acid variants appeared characteristic of blood from ankylosing spondylitis patients. Some motif variants were previously reported in synovial fluid and blood of reactive arthritis patients, suggesting common disease-initiation mechanisms. In peripheral blood, the disease-linked clones were found at relatively low frequencies and had a CD8+ phenotype.

Sequencing took place on an Illumina HiSeq 2500. TCR beta libraries were prepared by quantitative 5'-RACE with molecular barcodes. As for the original processing: Disease-linked TCR variants were identified with a new computational method built on a probabilistic model of VDJ rearrangement. TCRdb's own reprocessing of the public reads used fastp at Q25 and MiXCR and kept productive beta chains. Rows are combined by CDR3 protein, so each entry shows the most common genes and DNA. The V and J calls, along with clone size, are taken from TCRdb and not from the paper's own processing. Counted in this sample were fewer than 550,000 distinct CDR3 sequences; about 5.2% of them appeared once. 3.5% of the sample belongs to the ten largest clones. Remarks on this clonotype: Which antigen it targets is not known. No quality values exist for individual bases; no much larger clone is one base distant.

The CDR3 goes from the cysteine to the phenylalanine over 15 residues. Only the CDR3 portion is preserved as DNA: 45 bases, with reading frame beginning at the first base. V sheds 0 bases and J sheds 3 bases, leaving 13 bases between their ends. In the germline V gene, CDR1 corresponds to SGHRS and CDR2 to YFSETQ. This chain is built from TRBV5-1 and TRBJ2-7; the D segment may tentatively be TRBD1 or TRBD2, each giving 6 matched bases. Sequences were obtained from blood, either unsorted or a sorted T cell fraction (not recorded which). The clonotype comes from a male donor with ankylosing spondylitis. At the DNA level, the sequence is TGCGCCAGCAGCTTGGTTGGGGGGCGCGTCTACGAGCAGTACTTC. This sequence encodes CASSLVGGRVYEQYF.